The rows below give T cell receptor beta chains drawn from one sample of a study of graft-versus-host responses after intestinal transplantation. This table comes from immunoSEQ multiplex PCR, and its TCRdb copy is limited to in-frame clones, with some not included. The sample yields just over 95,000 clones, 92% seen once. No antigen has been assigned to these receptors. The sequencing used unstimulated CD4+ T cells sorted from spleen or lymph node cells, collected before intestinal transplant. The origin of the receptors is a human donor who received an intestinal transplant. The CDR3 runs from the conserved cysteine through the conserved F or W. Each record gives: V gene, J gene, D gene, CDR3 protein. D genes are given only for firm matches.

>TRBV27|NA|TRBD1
CASSLGQAAYEQYF
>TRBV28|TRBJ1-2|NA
CASTLPDSSYGYTF
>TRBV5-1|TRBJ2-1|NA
CASSLVTGSKYKEQFF
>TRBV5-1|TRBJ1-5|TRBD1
CASSLGTGGQPQHF
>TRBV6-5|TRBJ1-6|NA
CASRQGNSPLHF
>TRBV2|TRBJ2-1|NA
CASFRGGSYNEQFF
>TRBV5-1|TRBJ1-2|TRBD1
CASSSNPTGGFPGYGYTF
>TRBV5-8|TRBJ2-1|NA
CASSLRQGFEQFF
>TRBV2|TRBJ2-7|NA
CASSGTAYEQYF
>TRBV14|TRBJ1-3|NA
CASSSPGQFSGNTIYF